This entry lists 8 T cell receptor beta chains sequenced from one sample in a study of cytomegalovirus exposure and HLA in healthy donors. Repertoires were generated with immunoSEQ multiplex PCR, while TCRdb's copy carries only in-frame clones and drops some. The table records 170,000 or so clones, around 82% of them present only once. The sample taken for sequencing was PBMCs. These receptors all stem from a woman aged 18-29 years in good health and CMV-seropositive.

A word on this clone: The junction shows a germline mismatch at one end, possibly a read error. V is TRBV28 and J is TRBJ1-5, with 8 bases that match TRBD1. This CDR3 comprises 16 residues. CDR1 MDHEN and CDR2 SYDVKM come from the germline V gene. The CDR3 DNA sequence: TGTGCCAGCAGTCCGGAGACAGGGGCGAGCAGTCAGCCCCAGCATTTT. It translates to CASSPETGASSQPQHF.

CDR3 residues: CASSSLSGGETQYF. DNA for the CDR3: TGTGCCAGCAGTTCCCTCAGTGGGGGGGAGACCCAGTACTTC. This chain connects TRBV27 to TRBJ2-5; perhaps TRBD2 as D (6 bases). Trimming removed 4 bases at V and 5 bases at J, with 14 bases between. Germline CDR1 is MNHEY and CDR2 is SMNVEV (reference sequence). This CDR3 comprises 14 residues.

In its sample, this clone was seen once. The chain joins TRBV5-1 to TRBJ1-2; D is unresolved. This CDR3 has 13 residues. The V gene lost 5 bases and the J gene lost 2 bases, with 10 bases spanning the gap. Germline values: CDR1 SGHRS, CDR2 YFSETQ. The chain's CDR3 is CASSERRNYGYTF. For the CDR3, the DNA is TGCGCCAGCAGTGAGAGGCGAAACTATGGCTACACCTTC.

The rearrangement joins TRBV9 to TRBJ1-2; TRBD1 is a possible D gene (5 bases). Germline loops: CDR1 SGDLS, CDR2 YYNGEE. Trimming removed 7 bases from V and 4 bases from J, with 14 bases in between. CDR3 size: 13 residues. CDR3 bases: TGTGCCAGCTGGGGGGTCGGTAGCTATGGCTACACCTTC. This translates into CASWGVGSYGYTF.

This clone was picked up a small number of times. The CDR3 nucleotides read TGTGCCAGCAGTGATCAGGGGCAGTACTTC. Translated, it gives CASSDQGQYF. The gene calls are TRBV2 and TRBJ2-7; weak D call: TRBD1 (5 bases). CDR3 length equals 10 residues. V was cut by 3 bases and J by 9 bases, with 6 bases left in between. Germline CDR1 reads SNHLY; CDR2 reads FYNNEI.

The rearrangement joins TRBV9 to TRBJ2-1; D is perhaps TRBD1 (6 bases). Germline-derived CDR1 and CDR2 are SGDLS and YYNGEE. Trimming left V 1 base short and J 5 bases short, with 19 bases between. The CDR3 sequence is 17 residues long. CDR3 in amino acids: CASSVMQGLGVDNEQFF. In DNA form, the CDR3 reads TGTGCCAGCAGCGTAATGCAGGGGCTCGGAGTTGACAATGAGCAGTTCTTC.

This CDR3 reads CASLRTGELGEQYF. The CDR3, as DNA: TGTGCCAGCCTGCGGACAGGGGAGTTGGGCGAGCAGTACTTC. The V gene is TRBV2, the J gene TRBJ2-7; 9 bases agree with TRBD1. This CDR3 region has 14 residues. The germline V gene has CDR1 SNHLY and CDR2 FYNNEI. V trimming: 8 bases; J trimming: 6 bases; junction bases outside the gene matches: 11.

This sequence joins TRBV19 and TRBJ1-5; 11 bases align to TRBD1. Unmatched junction bases numbered 5, after V lost 3 bases and J lost 7 bases. The CDR3 totals 15 residues. Germline loops: CDR1 LNHDA, CDR2 SQIVND (reference sequence). CDR3 DNA sequence: TGTGCCAGTAGTATGTCCGGGACAGGGGGACAGCCCCAGCATTTT. It encodes CASSMSGTGGQPQHF.